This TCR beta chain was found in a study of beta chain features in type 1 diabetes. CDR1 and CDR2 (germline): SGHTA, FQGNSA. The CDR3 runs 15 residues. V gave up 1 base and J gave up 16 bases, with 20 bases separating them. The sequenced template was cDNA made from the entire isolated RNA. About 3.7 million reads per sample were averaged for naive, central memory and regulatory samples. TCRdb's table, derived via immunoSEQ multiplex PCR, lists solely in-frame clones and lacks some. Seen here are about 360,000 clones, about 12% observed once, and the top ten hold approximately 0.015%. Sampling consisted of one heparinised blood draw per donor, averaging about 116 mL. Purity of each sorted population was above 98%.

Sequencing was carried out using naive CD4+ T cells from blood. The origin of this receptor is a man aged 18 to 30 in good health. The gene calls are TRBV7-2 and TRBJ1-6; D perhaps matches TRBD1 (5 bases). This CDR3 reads CASSLVQGAASGLHF. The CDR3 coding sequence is TGTGCCAGCAGCTTAGTTCAAGGGGCCGCTAGCGGGCTCCACTTT.